The T cell receptor (beta chain) under discussion was sequenced for a study of OX40 agonist ivuxolimab in advanced cancers. Data came from immunoSEQ multiplex PCR; TCRdb stores just in-frame clones and leaves some out. The data show tens of thousands of clones, with about 83% seen just once and around 0.63% held by the top ten. V was trimmed by 8 bases and J by 2 bases, leaving 7 bases between them. The CDR3 is 12 residues long. Germline CDR1 is ENHRY and CDR2 is SYGVKD. Blood draws occurred at baseline, cycle 4 day 1, and cycle 7 day 1. General study findings and limits: Averaged across samples, CD8+ T cells carried more expanded clones than CD4+ did. Partial responders at 0.1-3.0 mg/kg had among the lowest clonal expansion. The study observed clonal expansion of CD4+ and CD8+ blood T cells by week 6 at 0.1 to 3.0 mg/kg.

Concerning this clone itself: The antigen remains undetermined.

This TCR was sampled from an adult with an advanced solid tumor such as melanoma, head and neck, liver or kidney cancer. This chain links TRBV10-3 with TRBJ1-5; D perhaps matches TRBD1 (5 bases). The specimen was CD4+ or CD8+ T cells sorted from blood, collected in a trial of the OX40 agonist ivuxolimab. CDR3 protein: CAIGGGNQPQHF. The CDR3 nucleotides are TGTGCCATCGGGGGGGGCAATCAGCCCCAGCATTTT.